Sequencing of this T cell receptor beta chain was carried out in a study of cytotoxic CD8 clonotypes in ibrutinib-treated CLL. Study results and caveats: Stable or contracted on treatment, public clonotypes were also uncommon. Researchers report that baseline clonality outpaced age-matched healthy donors and tracked circulating CD8+ T-cell counts.

Comments on this clone: Its antigen is not identified.

TCR beta library input comprised roughly 2.2 micrograms of genomic DNA from cryopreserved PBMCs. Germline assignment: CDR1 SGHTA and CDR2 FQGNSA. The CDR3 is made up of 15 amino acids. Trimming removed 2 bases from V and 0 bases from J, with 8 bases in between. Profiled with immunoSEQ multiplex PCR; TCRdb holds only in-frame clones, not every one. The data show some 300,000 clones, about 80% seen once. The V and J genes are TRBV7-2 and TRBJ2-1; no reliable D call. The sample here was PBMCs, taken before ibrutinib treatment. The source of this sequence is a human donor with chronic lymphocytic leukemia. CDR3 in DNA: TGTGCCAGCAGCTTATCGGAGAGCTCCTACAATGAGCAGTTCTTC. Translation: CASSLSESSYNEQFF.